This TCR beta chain emerged from a study of cytomegalovirus exposure and HLA in healthy donors. The primer mix had 60 Vbeta and 13 Jbeta primers. Here immunoSEQ multiplex PCR was the method, and the copy in TCRdb shows in-frame clones only, minus some. The data hold under 150,000 clones, with 74% observed a single time. Trimming shortened V by 4 bases and J by 1 base, and 18 bases separated the two germline ends. CDR3 length: 17 residues. J is TRBJ1-5 and V is TRBV5-3; D possibly corresponds to TRBD1 (5 bases). TRBV5-3 is marked as an open reading frame, function uncertain. This TCR derives from a woman in her thirties or forties in good health and CMV-seropositive. The sequenced sample was PBMCs. CDR3 in amino acids: CARSIGEGRVSNQPQHF. Written as DNA, the CDR3 is TGTGCCAGAAGCATCGGGGAGGGCAGGGTGAGCAATCAGCCCCAGCATTTT.